The entry below gives a single T cell receptor beta chain sequence along with its context. The sample is drawn from a study of blood T cell repertoires in COVID-19. Study context: Acute and convalescent COVID-19 samples came from the United States, Italy and Spain. Nucleic acid was either cDNA or gDNA, and it came from T cells, B-cell-depleted T cells, or PBMCs.

The CDR3 covers 13 residues. Trimming took off 5 bases at V and 7 bases at J, with 11 bases between the two ends. Profiled with immunoSEQ multiplex PCR; TCRdb holds only in-frame clones, not every one. The profile shows under 70,000 clones, roughly 80% of them singletons. This chain connects TRBV12-3 or TRBV12-4 to TRBJ1-4; a weak D match, TRBD1 (6 bases). The sample taken for sequencing was peripheral blood. The receptor was isolated from a woman over 75 with active or convalescent COVID-19. CDR3 sequence (DNA): TGTGCCAGCAGTGCCCAACAGGGTGAAAAACTGTTTTTT. It yields the protein CASSAQQGEKLFF.